This T cell receptor (beta chain) emerged from a study of OX40 agonist ivuxolimab in advanced cancers. The V gene's germline CDR1 is MNHEY and CDR2 SVGAGI. Deletions cut 2 bases from V and 5 bases from J, with 10 bases between. There are 13 residues in the CDR3. Sequencing was performed with immunoSEQ multiplex PCR; in TCRdb, only in-frame clones are kept and a portion is missing. The table has 45,000 to 50,000 clones, around 74% seen once; the top ten hold less than 2%. The material was CD4+ or CD8+ T cells sorted from blood, obtained in a trial of the OX40 agonist ivuxolimab. This sequence was found in an adult with an advanced solid tumor such as melanoma, head and neck, liver or kidney cancer. The chain is built from TRBV6-5 and TRBJ2-7; D is possibly TRBD1 or TRBD2 (5 bases each). The CDR3: CASSYTGLNEQYF. CDR3 bases: TGTGCCAGCAGTTACACGGGGCTAAACGAGCAGTACTTC.